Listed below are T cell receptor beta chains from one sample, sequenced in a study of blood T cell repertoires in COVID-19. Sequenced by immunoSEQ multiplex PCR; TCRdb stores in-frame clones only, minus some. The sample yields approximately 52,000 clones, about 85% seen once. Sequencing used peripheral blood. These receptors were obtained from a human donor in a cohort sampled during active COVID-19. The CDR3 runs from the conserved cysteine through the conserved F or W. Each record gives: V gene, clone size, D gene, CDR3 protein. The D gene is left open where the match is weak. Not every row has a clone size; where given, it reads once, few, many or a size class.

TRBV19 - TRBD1 CASSILGTVNTEAFF
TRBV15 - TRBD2 CATSRDLGGRNTGELFF
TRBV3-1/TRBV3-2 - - CASSLGTTTSYNEQFF
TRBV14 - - CASSQDITGELFF
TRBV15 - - CATSRRKFSGANVLTF
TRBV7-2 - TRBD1 CASSHPTGGAGDTQYF
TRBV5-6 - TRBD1 CASSWGDRDNQPQHF
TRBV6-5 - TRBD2 CASSSLAASYNEQFF
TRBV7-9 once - CASSLVTGGEQFF
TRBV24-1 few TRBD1 CATSESQGDEKLFF
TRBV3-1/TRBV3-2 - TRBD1 CASSQGTGGGTEAFF
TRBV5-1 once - CASSASTRGDEQFF
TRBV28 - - CASSHRTNTYEQYF
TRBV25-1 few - CASSASAGRTDTQYF
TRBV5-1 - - CASRMTADEQFF
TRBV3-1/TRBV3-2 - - CASSFDRDYGYTF
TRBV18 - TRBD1 CASSLTGGEEETQYF
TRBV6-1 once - CASSESAGWNQPQHF
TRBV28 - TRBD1 CASRRYSGTGYGLGYTF
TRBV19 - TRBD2 CATGTSGSYGDTQYF
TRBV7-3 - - CASSLNQGETQYF
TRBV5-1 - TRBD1 CASSLQYRGTEAFF
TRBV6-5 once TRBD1 CASSNRGRGAEAFF
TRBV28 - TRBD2 CASRGTSANIQYF
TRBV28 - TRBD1 CASSLQGAGYEQYF
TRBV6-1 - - CASSEAASSYEQYF
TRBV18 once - CASSPGRVEADTQYF
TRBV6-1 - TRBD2 CASSADSSGILKSYEQYF
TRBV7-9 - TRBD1 CASSLWDRPDEKYF
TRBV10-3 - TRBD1 CAISESTGGGEQYF
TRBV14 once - CASSQNGRGTQYF
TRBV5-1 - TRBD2 CASSSAPTSFTVDTQYF
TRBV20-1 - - CSASIATGHTEAFF
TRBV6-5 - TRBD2 CASSYSGLAVDEQFF
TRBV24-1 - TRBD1 CATSAQTGLGTGELFF
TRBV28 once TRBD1 CASSLSLRTGGGYTF
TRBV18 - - CASSPKTGFQQPQHF
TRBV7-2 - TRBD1 CASSLRAPGQGAETQYF
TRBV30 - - CAWSVGQGDQPQHF
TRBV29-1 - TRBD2 CSVIRGGIAKNIQYF
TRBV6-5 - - CASTLTGLYNEQFF
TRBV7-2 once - CASSLGAQYLNYGYTF
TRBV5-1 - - CASSLTRVVEETQYF
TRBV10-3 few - CAISEGRGARSPTEAFF
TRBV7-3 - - CASSRTGNTEAFF
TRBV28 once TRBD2 CASSLGGREDGELFF
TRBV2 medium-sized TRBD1 CASSPRTGNTEAFF
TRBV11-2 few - CASSPQVGGNTGELFF
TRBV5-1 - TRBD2 CASSRSGKNTGELFF
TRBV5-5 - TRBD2 CASSLGAGGHNEQFF
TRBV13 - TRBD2 CASSLRLAGGLGETQYF
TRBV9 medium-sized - CASSVGQQETQYF
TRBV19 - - CASSHRTPRPYEQYF
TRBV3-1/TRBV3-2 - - CAFGTQNTGELFF
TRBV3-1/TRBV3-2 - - CASSTQVIAYNEQFF
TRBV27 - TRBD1 CASSTSDRDYGYTF
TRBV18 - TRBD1 CASSERTGQNIQYF
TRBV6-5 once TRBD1 CAIGTGGSYNEQFF
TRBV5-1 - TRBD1 CASSLGQGSLDEQFF